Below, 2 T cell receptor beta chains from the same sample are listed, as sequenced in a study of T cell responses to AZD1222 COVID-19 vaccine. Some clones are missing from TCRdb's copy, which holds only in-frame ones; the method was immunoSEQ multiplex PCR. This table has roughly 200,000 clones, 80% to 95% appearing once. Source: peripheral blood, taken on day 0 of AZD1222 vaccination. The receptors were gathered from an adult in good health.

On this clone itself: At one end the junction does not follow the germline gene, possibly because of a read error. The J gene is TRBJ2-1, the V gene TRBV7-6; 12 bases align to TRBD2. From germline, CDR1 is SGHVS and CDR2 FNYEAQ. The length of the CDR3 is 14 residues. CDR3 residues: CASSLAGGYNEQFF. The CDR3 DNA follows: TGTGCCAGCAGCCTAGCGGGGGGGTACAATGAGCAGTTCTTC.

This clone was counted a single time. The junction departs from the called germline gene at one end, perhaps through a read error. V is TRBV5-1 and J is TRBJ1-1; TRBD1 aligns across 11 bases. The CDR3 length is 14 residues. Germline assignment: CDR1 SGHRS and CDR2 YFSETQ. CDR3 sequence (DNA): TGCGCCAGCACCTTGGGGACAGGGGGCACTGAAGCTTTCTTT. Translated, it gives CASTLGTGGTEAFF.